The rows below give T cell receptor beta chains drawn from one sample of a study of blood T cells in healthy people across ages. TCRdb passed the 5' RACE reads through MiXCR, listing each CDR3 protein once. This table has 790,000 or so distinct CDR3 sequences, more than 50% appearing once. Specimen: blood. These receptors all stem from a man aged 35 to 55 in good health. Both conserved end residues are part of each CDR3. Clone size is stated in some rows and not others, as once, few, many or a class when expanded.

>TRBJ2-5|.|TRBV29-1
CSGVLAGGSHEQYF
>TRBJ2-7|.|TRBV6-6
CASSSTTGTVVF
>.|.|TRBV15
CATSTDRGWPYEQYF
>TRBJ1-2|.|TRBV7-9
CASRPGGESGYTF
>TRBJ1-2|.|TRBV4-1
CASSQKNTLINRGHSGYTF
>TRBJ2-1|.|TRBV10-3
CAISGGGPGEQFF
>TRBJ2-1|few|TRBV10-3
CAISENNEQFF
>TRBJ2-5|.|TRBV12-3/TRBV12-4
CASSGQGSSGTQYF
>TRBJ1-5|once|TRBV9
CASSSGWANQPQHF
>TRBJ2-2|once|TRBV6-2/TRBV6-3
CASRAGRNTGELFF
>TRBJ2-1|.|TRBV9
CASSATTSNEQFF
>TRBJ2-1|few|TRBV24-1
CATSDSDITSYNEQFF
>TRBJ1-6|.|TRBV5-1
CASSLGAGGGNSPLHF
>TRBJ2-7|few|TRBV20-1
CSASSPSGDLYEQYF
>TRBJ2-7|.|TRBV20-1
CSARTGGEQYF
>TRBJ1-2|.|TRBV20-1
CSGDREDYGYTF
>.|.|TRBV12-3/TRBV12-4
CASSVLAGGPTQYF
>TRBJ2-7|many|TRBV7-2
CASSLAQGYEQYF